These 12 T cell receptor beta chains came from one sample sequenced in a study of blood T cell repertoires in COVID-19. Assay used: immunoSEQ multiplex PCR; TCRdb lists only in-frame clones, some missing. The table shows about 110,000 clones, with around 84% occurring only once. The sample was peripheral blood. These receptors originate from a woman aged 80 or over with active or convalescent COVID-19.

The chain recombines TRBV10-2 with TRBJ2-1; 12 bases align to TRBD2. The length of the CDR3 is 15 residues. With V trimmed by 8 bases and J by 6 bases, 8 bases remained unmatched. The germline CDR1 and CDR2 sequences are WSHSY and SAAADI. Here the CDR3 reads CASLLAGGRGNEQFF. In DNA, the CDR3 is TGCGCCAGCCTACTAGCGGGAGGCCGTGGCAATGAGCAGTTCTTC.

Of note for this clone: This sequence may be a read error, since a much larger clone differs from it by one base. The chain uses TRBV27 and TRBJ1-2, with 10 bases that match TRBD1. The trim removed 6 bases at V and 8 bases at J, leaving 6 bases unmatched. This CDR3 contains 13 residues. Looked up from germline, CDR1 is MNHEY and CDR2 is SMNVEV (reference sequence). The CDR3 protein is CASSRDRGLGYTF. CDR3 DNA sequence: TGTGCCAGCAGCCGGGACAGGGGTTTGGGCTACACCTTC.

This chain joins TRBV20-1 and TRBJ2-5; 8 positions agree with TRBD1. Losses at the gene ends were 7 bases for V and 7 bases for J; bases not matched to a gene: 5. There are 11 residues in the CDR3. CDR1 is DFQATT and CDR2 is SNEGSKA in the germline V gene (reference sequence). The CDR3 reads CSVDRGVTQYF. CDR3 nucleotides: TGCAGTGTTGACAGGGGAGTGACCCAGTACTTC.

The rearrangement joins TRBV27 to TRBJ2-2; D may be TRBD2 (6 bases). The CDR3 runs to 14 residues. The V and J ends lost 2 bases and 6 bases respectively, with 10 bases between them. Germline assignment: CDR1 MNHEY and CDR2 SMNVEV (reference sequence). CDR3 region: CASSLGGIPGELFF. As DNA, the CDR3 is TGTGCCAGCAGTTTAGGCGGGATCCCCGGGGAGCTGTTTTTT.

This sequence joins TRBV19 and TRBJ1-5; 12 bases map to TRBD1. The germline V gene encodes CDR1 LNHDA and CDR2 SQIVND (reference sequence). The ends lost 1 base at V and 6 bases at J; junction bases unmatched: 4. The length of the CDR3 is 16 residues. DNA of the CDR3: TGTGCCAGTAGTATAGCCGGGACAGGGGGCGCTCAGCCCCAGCATTTT. This sequence encodes CASSIAGTGGAQPQHF. Supplemented by reference TRBV19 and TRBJ1-5, the full variable domain reads DGGITQSPKYLFRKEGQNVTLSCEQNLNHDAMYWYRQDPGQGLRLIYYSQIVNDFQKGDIAEGYSVSREKKESFPLTVTSAQKNPTAFYLCASSIAGTGGAQPQHFGDGTRLSIL.

V gene TRBV7-8 combines with J gene TRBJ2-5; D might be TRBD1 (6 bases). Trimming cost V 4 bases and J 2 bases, with 11 bases left between them. The CDR3 totals 14 residues. Germline V gives CDR1 SGHVS, CDR2 FQNEAQ. CDR3 bases: TGTGCCAGCAGCTCTGTAGGGGGACAAGAGACCCAGTACTTC. Encoded protein: CASSSVGGQETQYF.

This clone was picked up one time. The chain joins TRBV9 to TRBJ1-2, with D perhaps TRBD1 (6 bases). The CDR3 runs to 15 residues. The V and J ends lost 4 bases and 0 bases respectively, with 13 bases between them. Germline V lookup: CDR1 SGDLS, CDR2 YYNGEE. The CDR3 DNA reads TGTGCCAGCAGCCCCTCGGGACACTCTAACTATGGCTACACCTTC. This translates into CASSPSGHSNYGYTF.

In DNA form, the CDR3 reads TGTGCCACCAGCACCCAAACCCCGGGAGCTCCAGAAGCTTTCTTT. This codes for CATSTQTPGAPEAFF. The rearrangement links TRBV15 to TRBJ1-1, with D uncertain. The CDR3 has 15 residues. Germline-derived CDR1 and CDR2 are LNHNV and YYDKDF (reference sequence). Trimming left V 4 bases short and J 8 bases short, with 20 bases between. The variable domain in full, completed from reference TRBV15 and TRBJ1-1, reads DAMVIQNPRYQVTQFGKPVTLSCSQTLNHNVMYWYQQKSSQAPKLLFHYYDKDFNNEADTPDNFQSRRPNTSFCFLDIRSPGLGDTAMYLCATSTQTPGAPEAFFGQGTRLTVV.

To note about this clone: Other DNA sequences within the sample encode an identical CDR3. The chain joins TRBV28 to TRBJ2-7; D not resolved. CDR3 length: 14 amino acids. Germline lookup yields CDR1 MDHEN and CDR2 SYDVKM. Trimming removed 6 bases from V and 0 bases from J, with 12 bases in between. The CDR3 region has the DNA TGTGCCAGCAGGCGATCCCTAGTCTCCTACGAGCAGTACTTC. Translated: CASRRSLVSYEQYF.

V and J are TRBV11-3 and TRBJ2-5; TRBD2 is a possible D gene (8 bases). The CDR3 spans 15 residues. Trimming removed 5 bases at V and 5 bases at J, with 18 bases between. CDR1 is SGHNT and CDR2 is YENEEA in the germline V gene. CDR3 amino acids: CASSPQQGTRETQYF. The DNA for the CDR3 is TGTGCCAGCAGCCCCCAACAGGGGACTAGGGAGACCCAGTACTTC.

The table lists this clone with many counts. J is TRBJ1-5 and V is TRBV5-6; D is possibly TRBD1 (6 bases). CDR1 and CDR2 from the germline V gene are SGHDT and YYEEEE. This CDR3 is 16 amino acids long. Trimming removed 4 bases at V and 1 base at J, with 15 bases between. The CDR3: CASSQTGDLSNQPQHF. The CDR3, as DNA: TGTGCCAGCAGCCAGACAGGAGACTTAAGCAATCAGCCCCAGCATTTT.

V and J are TRBV7-2 and TRBJ1-2; D is possibly TRBD1 (5 bases). Trimming took off 1 base at V and 8 bases at J, with 11 bases between the two ends. CDR1 and CDR2 (germline): SGHTA, FQGNSA. This CDR3 contains 13 residues. The CDR3 here is CASSLGSGLGYTF. Written as DNA, the CDR3 is TGTGCCAGCAGCTTAGGGTCAGGGTTAGGCTACACCTTC. Filled out from reference TRBV7-2 and TRBJ1-2, the complete variable domain reads GAGVSQSPSNKVTEKGKDVELRCDPISGHTALYWYRQSLGQGLEFLIYFQGNSAPDKSGLPSDRFSAERTGGSVSTLTIQRTQQEDSAVYLCASSLGSGLGYTFGSGTRLTVV.